The next 32 T cell receptor beta chains were all read from a single sample in a study of HIV-infected children after antiretroviral therapy interruption. A 3' RACE protocol on RNA, with unique molecular identifiers, produced the TCR library. TCRdb re-derived calls from the 3' RACE reads in MiXCR, one entry per CDR3 protein. The sample lists 35,000 to 50,000 distinct CDR3 sequences; approximately 6.1% were seen once. The treatment denotes: PENTA 11 planned treatment interruption arm or continuous ART arm. The sequenced sample was CD45RA+ CD4+ T cells from PBMCs, pooled from several time points, obtained from a donor given antiretroviral therapy, either interrupted or continuous. Regarding subset: naive CD4+ CD45RA+ CD45RO- T cells. The receptors derive from a pool of human donors with HIV.

J is TRBJ2-7 and V is TRBV30, with D perhaps TRBD2 (6 bases). In germline, CDR1 is GTSNPN, CDR2 SVGIG (reference sequence). The germline V and J ends were trimmed by 2 bases and 10 bases, with 18 bases remaining between them. The CDR3 runs to 13 residues. The CDR3 loop reads CAWSLLGGNEQYF. The CDR3 DNA is TGTGCCTGGAGTCTGCTGGGGGGAAATGAACAGTACTTC.

The gene calls are TRBV7-9 and TRBJ2-4; unclear D gene. The CDR3 has 17 residues. Germline V CDR1 and CDR2: SEHNR, FQNEAQ (reference sequence). The V and J ends lost 3 bases and 4 bases respectively, with 19 bases between them. CDR3 residues: CASSLGGKVGPKNIQYF. The DNA of the CDR3 is TGTGCCAGCAGCTTGGGCGGCAAAGTTGGGCCTAAAAACATTCAGTACTTC.

This clonotype occurred many times. The rearrangement links TRBV28 to TRBJ2-5; D possibly uses TRBD1 or TRBD2 (5 bases each). Trimming took 4 bases from V and 5 from J, leaving 11 bases between them. In germline, CDR1 is MDHEN, CDR2 SYDVKM. The CDR3 has 13 residues. The CDR3 DNA reads TGTGCCAGCAGTTCCAATTGGGGGGAGACCCAGTACTTC. Translated: CASSSNWGETQYF.

This clonotype was counted many times. The chain recombines TRBV7-8 with TRBJ2-3; D is uncertain. The V and J ends lost 2 bases and 4 bases respectively, with 16 bases between them. Germline V gives CDR1 SGHVS, CDR2 FQNEAQ. This CDR3 spans 16 amino acids. The DNA for the CDR3 is TGTGCCAGCAGCTTAAGTTGGGTGGACGGGCCAGATACGCAGTATTTT. It is translated as CASSLSWVDGPDTQYF.

There are many counts of this clonotype. CDR3 sequence: CASSLGSSGAWETQYF. CDR3 coding DNA: TGTGCCAGCAGCTTGGGCTCTAGCGGGGCGTGGGAGACCCAGTACTTC. V is TRBV5-4 and J is TRBJ2-5; 9 nucleotides agree with TRBD2. This CDR3 region has 16 residues. The junction had 8 bases not matched to a gene; V was cut back by 0 bases and J by 5 bases. The germline V gene has CDR1 SGHNT and CDR2 YYREEE (reference sequence).

This clonotype was seen repeatedly, ten times or more. J is TRBJ2-3 and V is TRBV7-9; TRBD2 matches at 8 bases. CDR1 and CDR2 from the germline V gene are SEHNR and FQNEAQ (reference sequence). This CDR3 is 13 amino acids long. V lost 3 bases to trimming and J lost 5 bases; unmatched junction nucleotides: 1. The CDR3: CASSFLAGDTQYF. CDR3 sequence (DNA): TGTGCCAGCAGCTTCCTAGCGGGAGATACGCAGTATTTT.

The chain uses TRBV5-1 and TRBJ2-7; 9 bases match TRBD1. V shed 4 bases, J shed 6 bases, and the junction held 11 bases outside the gene matches. This CDR3 spans 15 amino acids. Germline V gene data show CDR1 as SGHRS and CDR2 as YFSETQ. CDR3 in amino acids: CASSEIRDRAPEQYF. The CDR3, as DNA: TGCGCCAGCAGCGAAATCCGGGACAGGGCTCCCGAGCAGTACTTC.

This clonotype has only a few counts. CDR3 protein: CASSDWGRGNTEAFF. Written as DNA, the CDR3 is TGTGCCAGCAGTGATTGGGGTAGGGGGAACACTGAAGCTTTCTTT. This chain connects TRBV2 to TRBJ1-1; D possibly corresponds to TRBD1 (5 bases). Per germline, CDR1 SNHLY and CDR2 FYNNEI. This CDR3 comprises 15 residues. V lost 3 bases and J 1 base, leaving 12 bases between the germline ends.

This clonotype was picked up many times. In DNA form, the CDR3 reads TGTGCCAGCAGCAGTGGACTAGCGGGAGTTGATGAGCAGTTCTTC. Residues: CASSSGLAGVDEQFF. V gene TRBV9 combines with J gene TRBJ2-1; 13 nucleotides match TRBD2. CDR1 and CDR2 from the germline V gene are SGDLS and YYNGEE. With 4 bases clipped from V and 8 bases from J, the junction kept 6 bases outside the gene matches. CDR3 size: 15 residues.

This clonotype was detected many times. The chain uses TRBV30 and TRBJ2-7; D is possibly TRBD2 (5 bases). The germline V and J ends were trimmed by 2 bases and 10 bases, with 15 bases remaining between them. The CDR3 runs to 12 residues. Germline loops: CDR1 GTSNPN, CDR2 SVGIG (reference sequence). CDR3 protein: CAWSLAGYEQYF. CDR3 bases: TGTGCCTGGAGTCTAGCTGGGTATGAACAGTACTTC. The whole variable domain, filled in from reference TRBV30 and TRBJ2-7, reads SQTIHQWPATLVQPVGSPLSLECTVEGTSNPNLYWYRQAAGRGLQLLFYSVGIGQISSEVPQNLSASRPQDRQFILSSKKLLLSDSGFYLCAWSLAGYEQYFGPGTRLTVT.

This clonotype was observed many times. J is TRBJ2-2 and V is TRBV20-1; D is unclear. Per the germline V gene, CDR1 is DFQATT and CDR2 is SNEGSKA (reference sequence). Trimming removed 8 bases at V and 2 bases at J, with 9 bases between. The CDR3 spans 12 residues. The CDR3 DNA reads as TGCAGTTGCCGGCCAAACACCGGGGAGCTGTTTTTT. Its translation: CSCRPNTGELFF.

In its sample, this clonotype was seen many times. V and J are TRBV6-1 and TRBJ2-7; D tentatively fits TRBD1 or TRBD2 (5 bases each). Per germline, CDR1 MNHNS and CDR2 SASEGT. This CDR3 comprises 14 residues. Trimming left V 11 bases short and J 6 bases short, with 23 bases between. This CDR3 is CASVDLGTLGEQYF. CDR3 bases: TGTGCCTCCGTTGATCTTGGGACCCTGGGCGAGCAGTACTTC.

This clonotype was seen ten or more times. The gene calls are TRBV10-1 and TRBJ2-1, with a possible D match to TRBD1 (6 bases). In germline, CDR1 is WNHNN, CDR2 SYGVQD (reference sequence). The CDR3 contains 12 residues. V was clipped by 2 bases and J by 11 bases, with 10 bases between them. CDR3 DNA sequence: TGCGCCAGCAGTGAGCGGGACACAAAGCAGTTCTTC. Its translation: CASSERDTKQFF.

This clonotype was seen at least ten times. The rearrangement uses TRBV21-1 and TRBJ2-2; the D call TRBD1 from the table was never checked on the DNA. TRBV21-1 is a pseudogene. CDR3 length equals 15 residues. The CDR3: CASSRQGANTGQLYF. The CDR3 region has the DNA TGTGCCAGCAGTCGACAGGGGGCAAACACCGGGCAGCTCTACTTT.

This clonotype was detected ten times or more. This chain links TRBV12-2 with TRBJ1-2; no check of the table's D call, TRBD1, against the DNA was made. TRBV12-2 is tagged as a pseudogene. The CDR3 covers 16 residues. CDR3 sequence (DNA): TGTGCAAGTGGCGCAGGGGGCCTCCCCTGTGACTATGGCTACACCTTC. Translation gives CASGAGGLPCDYGYTF.

There are many counts of this clonotype. The DNA for the CDR3 is TGTGCCAGCAGCTTATCGGGGTTATTCTCCTACGAGCAGTACTTC. Its protein is CASSLSGLFSYEQYF. The chain combines TRBV11-2 with TRBJ2-7; D might be TRBD2 (5 bases). Trimming shortened V by 2 bases and J by 0 bases, and 11 bases separated the two germline ends. This CDR3 spans 15 amino acids. Per germline, CDR1 SGHAT and CDR2 FQNNGV. Filled out from reference TRBV11-2 and TRBJ2-7, the complete variable domain reads EAGVAQSPRYKIIEKRQSVAFWCNPISGHATLYWYQQILGQGPKLLIQFQNNGVVDDSQLPKDRFSAERLKGVDSTLKIQPAKLEDSAVYLCASSLSGLFSYEQYFGPGTRLTVT.

This clonotype has ten or more counts. The junction and the germline gene differ at one end; a read error may be behind it. J is TRBJ2-3 and V is TRBV13; D may match TRBD1 or TRBD2 (5 bases each). Germline CDR1 is PRHDT and CDR2 is FYEKMQ (reference sequence). This CDR3 comprises 16 residues. DNA for the CDR3: TGTGCCAGCTCTCTCCGGACTGGGGGTTGTCAAAACACCTTGTACTTT. Protein product: CASSLRTGGCQNTLYF.

The chain recombines TRBV4-2 with TRBJ2-1, with D maybe TRBD2 (6 bases). Germline CDR1 LGHNA, CDR2 YNFKEQ. The CDR3 contains 14 residues. The V end lost 0 bases, the J end lost 8 bases, and 11 bases lay between the germline ends. The DNA for the CDR3 is TGTGCCAGCAGCCAAGAGGGGGGTCACGATGAGCAGTTCTTC. Residues: CASSQEGGHDEQFF.

This clonotype was seen many times. The rearrangement links TRBV5-1 to TRBJ2-7, with 7 nucleotides matching TRBD1. The V gene end was trimmed by 0 bases and the J gene end by 2 bases; junction bases not matched to a gene: 8. This CDR3 region has 16 residues. The germline V gene encodes CDR1 SGHRS and CDR2 YFSETQ. Here the CDR3 DNA reads TGCGCCAGCAGCTTGGATCCACCGGGACAGACCTACGAGCAGTACTTC. Encoded protein: CASSLDPPGQTYEQYF.

At least ten counts were recorded for this clonotype. The V and J genes are TRBV6-1 and TRBJ1-2, with D perhaps TRBD1 (5 bases). V was clipped by 2 bases and J by 1 base, with 17 bases between them. The CDR3 has 17 residues. Germline assignment: CDR1 MNHNS and CDR2 SASEGT. In DNA form, the CDR3 reads TGTGCCAGCAGTGAATATCTTCGCCAGGGAAGTAACTATGGCTACACCTTC. Its protein product is CASSEYLRQGSNYGYTF.

The chain uses TRBV11-2 and TRBJ1-2, with D unresolved. V was clipped by 4 bases and J by 3 bases, with 9 bases between them. Germline values: CDR1 SGHAT, CDR2 FQNNGV. The CDR3 loop spans 13 amino acids. CDR3 residues: CASSSQVYYGYTF. The CDR3 DNA sequence: TGTGCCAGCAGCTCGCAGGTTTACTATGGCTACACCTTC.

This chain links TRBV7-6 with TRBJ1-3; the D gene is possibly TRBD1 (6 bases). This CDR3 has 16 residues. V lost 6 bases and J lost 0, with 15 bases in between. Germline V CDR1 and CDR2: SGHVS, FNYEAQ. The CDR3 nucleotides read TGTGCCAGCAGTGCAAAGGACAGAGGCTCTGGAAACACCATATATTTT. This gives the protein CASSAKDRGSGNTIYF. Together with reference TRBV7-6 and TRBJ1-3, the CDR3 gives the full variable domain: GAGVSQSPRYKVTKRGQDVALRCDPISGHVSLYWYRQALGQGPEFLTYFNYEAQQDKSGLPNDRFSAERPEGSISTLTIQRTEQRDSAMYRCASSAKDRGSGNTIYFGEGSWLTVV.

This chain connects TRBV11-2 to TRBJ2-7; D uncertain. The CDR3 loop spans 11 amino acids. CDR1 and CDR2 from the germline V gene are SGHAT and FQNNGV. V dropped 5 bases and J dropped 7 bases, with 9 bases sitting between them. The CDR3 sequence is CASSRYGEQYF. The DNA of the CDR3 is TGTGCCAGCAGCCGATATGGGGAGCAGTACTTC.

There are many counts of this clonotype. The chain combines TRBV27 with TRBJ2-3; D remains ambiguous. There are 14 residues in the CDR3. Germline V lookup: CDR1 MNHEY, CDR2 SMNVEV (reference sequence). Trimming cost V 4 bases and J 3 bases, with 11 bases left between them. The chain's CDR3 is CASSWNRRTDTQYF. The CDR3 DNA reads as TGTGCCAGCAGTTGGAACCGTAGGACAGATACGCAGTATTTT.

This clonotype was seen ten or more times. The V gene is TRBV15, the J gene TRBJ2-5, with TRBD2 matching 10 bases. Germline V gene lookup returns CDR1 LNHNV and CDR2 YYDKDF (reference sequence). V was clipped by 0 bases and J by 1 base; unmatched bases: 11. This CDR3 has 19 residues. Here the CDR3 reads CATSRDSARTSGFQETQYF. The CDR3 nucleotides read TGTGCCACCAGCAGAGATTCGGCGAGGACTAGCGGCTTCCAAGAGACCCAGTACTTC.

The table lists this clonotype with many counts. The chain is built from TRBV18 and TRBJ2-7; D might be TRBD1 or TRBD2, each matching 5 bases. V was cut by 3 bases and J by 2 bases, with 14 bases left in between. The germline gives CDR1 KGHSH, CDR2 LQKENI. The CDR3 is 15 amino acids. This CDR3 reads CASSPPGPFPYEQYF. CDR3 nucleotides: TGTGCCAGCTCACCGCCGGGACCCTTTCCCTACGAGCAGTACTTC.

This clonotype appeared many times. This chain uses TRBV3-1 with TRBJ2-5; D is possibly TRBD1 or TRBD2 (5 bases each). CDR3 size: 14 residues. V gave up 3 bases and J gave up 1 base, with 9 bases separating them. Germline V lookup: CDR1 LGHDT, CDR2 YNNKEL (reference sequence). In nucleotides, the CDR3 is TGTGCCAGCAGCCAGGGACGAATCCAAGAGACCCAGTACTTC. Its protein is CASSQGRIQETQYF.

This clonotype showed up many times. The rearrangement uses TRBV7-8 and TRBJ2-1, with 7 bases that match TRBD2. The V gene's germline CDR1 is SGHVS and CDR2 FQNEAQ. With 5 bases clipped from V and 0 bases from J, the junction kept 10 bases outside the gene matches. CDR3 length: 17 amino acids. The CDR3 DNA is TGTGCCAGCAGCGTAACTAGCGCCCCCAGCTCCTACAATGAGCAGTTCTTC. Translating gives CASSVTSAPSSYNEQFF. Drawing the rest from reference TRBV7-8 and TRBJ2-1, the complete variable domain is GAGVSQSPRYKVAKRGQDVALRCDPISGHVSLFWYQQALGQGPEFLTYFQNEAQLDKSGLPSDRFFAERPEGSVSTLKIQRTQQEDSAVYLCASSVTSAPSSYNEQFFGPGTRLTVL.

The sample holds a few counts of this clonotype. The chain couples TRBV27 to TRBJ2-3; 10 bases are shared with TRBD2. Trimming took 5 bases from V and 0 from J; bases not matched to a gene: 8. Per germline, CDR1 MNHEY and CDR2 SMNVEV (reference sequence). The CDR3 extends over 17 amino acids. In DNA form, the CDR3 reads TGTGCCAGCAGTCTCGTGACTAGCGGGCATAGCACAGATACGCAGTATTTT. Amino acid sequence: CASSLVTSGHSTDTQYF.

Regarding this clonotype: This may stem from a read error, because a much larger clone lies one nucleotide away. The V call is TRBV23-1, the J call TRBJ1-2, with D uncertain. TRBV23-1 is an ORF for which the function is uncertain. The ends were cut back, 7 bases at V and 4 bases at J, with 19 bases in the middle. The CDR3 loop spans 15 amino acids. As DNA, the CDR3 is TGCGCCAGCACCCAAAGGCCGGAAGGTTTCTATGGCTACACCTTC. Protein: CASTQRPEGFYGYTF.

The table lists this clonotype with many counts. This chain links TRBV2 with TRBJ2-4, with D uncertain. Germline CDR1 and CDR2: SNHLY and FYNNEI. CDR3 length: 12 residues. V was clipped by 6 bases and J by 5 bases, with 8 bases between them. The CDR3 loop reads CASRVDENIQYF. DNA of the CDR3: TGTGCCAGCAGGGTGGACGAAAACATTCAGTACTTC.

The sample holds many counts of this clonotype. The rearrangement links TRBV29-1 to TRBJ2-7; 8 bases match TRBD1. The germline V gene has CDR1 SQVTM and CDR2 ANQGSEA. Trimming removed 4 bases from V and 3 bases from J; junction bases left unmatched: 17. The CDR3 has 17 amino acids. CDR3 protein: CSVAGDRDTGGLYEQYF. The CDR3 bases are TGCAGCGTTGCGGGGGACAGAGACACAGGGGGGCTCTACGAGCAGTACTTC.